This T cell receptor beta chain came from a study of T cells in Graves' hyperthyroidism and ophthalmopathy. RNA transcripts provided the source from which TCR beta CDR3 regions were amplified. The HTBI primer set was used in a first-round RT-PCR of the TCR CDR3. TCRdb analysed the multiplex PCR reads with MiXCR anew, one entry per CDR3 protein. The sample consists of hundreds of thousands of distinct CDR3 sequences, around 20% of them appearing once. The germline CDR1 and CDR2 sequences are LNHDA and SQIVND (reference sequence). There are 15 residues in the CDR3. Trimming at V came to 2 bases and at J to 3 bases, leaving 6 bases not matched to a gene. Overall study findings and caveats: Most thyroid clonotypes that were expanded above 0.001 also turned up in blood. A model built on 13 V-J features separated ophthalmopathy from stable hyperthyroidism.

Uncontrolled infections, other autoimmune diseases, pregnancy or lactation led to exclusion of patients. The PBMCs were taken from 10 ml of fresh peripheral blood. Turning to this clonotype: Its antigen is still unknown.

This chain joins TRBV19 and TRBJ2-7; 8 bases align to TRBD1. The receptor was derived from a man younger than 40 with Graves' ophthalmopathy. The sequenced material came from blood. CDR3 protein: CASSIRGTGDYEQYF. The CDR3 nucleotides read TGTGCCAGTAGTATACGGGGGACAGGAGACTACGAGCAGTACTTC. The full variable domain, rest sourced from reference TRBV19 and TRBJ2-7, is DGGITQSPKYLFRKEGQNVTLSCEQNLNHDAMYWYRQDPGQGLRLIYYSQIVNDFQKGDIAEGYSVSREKKESFPLTVTSAQKNPTAFYLCASSIRGTGDYEQYFGPGTRLTVT.